The text below deals with one TCR beta chain. Its specificity is unknown. This specimen belongs to a study of beta chain features in type 1 diabetes. Findings of the study overall: Patients with Type 1 diabetes showed moderately but significantly shorter TCRB CDR3s in all four CD4+ subsets.

Staining for CD45RO/CCR7/CD25/CD127/CD95/CD27 allowed sorting of CD4+ naive, central memory, regulatory and stem cell-like memory cells. What was sequenced were expressed TCRB transcripts, since all of the isolated RNA had been reverse transcribed. Profiling relied on immunoSEQ multiplex PCR, and the TCRdb table lists in-frame clones only, not all of them. This table has around 70,000 clones, roughly half appearing once. V shed 7 bases and J 4 bases; nucleotides not matched to a gene: 7. There are 16 residues in the CDR3. Per germline, CDR1 SNHLY and CDR2 FYNNEI. The chain carries TRBV2 and TRBJ2-2; TRBD2 aligns across 12 bases. This receptor was taken from a man aged 25-40 years with type 1 diabetes. The sequenced material came from central memory CD4+ T cells from blood. The CDR3 is CASTPTSGRITGELFF. DNA for the CDR3: TGTGCCAGCACCCCGACTAGCGGGAGAATCACCGGGGAGCTGTTTTTT.